The clone carrying this TCR beta chain was observed many times. Its antigen is as yet unknown. The sample comes from a study of early T cells in non-severe SARS-CoV-2 infection. For the study at large: RNA in bulk from unsorted whole blood was sequenced, and chains were unpaired.

Study results and caveats: Matching against VDJdb likely underestimated virus-specific expansions, favoring anti-spike CD8.

Germline loops: CDR1 KGHSH, CDR2 LQKENI. V was cut by 6 bases and J by 5 bases, with 7 bases left in between. The CDR3 consists of 12 residues. Tagging with unique molecular identifiers was applied to individual cDNA molecules. TCRdb re-called the 5' RACE reads through MiXCR, storing one row per CDR3 protein. The table shows about 80,000 distinct CDR3 sequences, with more than 10% occurring only once. This clonotype was sampled from an adult who was a healthcare worker with PCR-confirmed SARS-CoV-2 infection or an uninfected control (not recorded which). The chain recombines TRBV18 with TRBJ1-4; the D is unclear. Sequenced: whole blood. The CDR3: CASSNQNEKLFF. In nucleotides, the CDR3 is TGTGCCAGCTCGAACCAGAATGAAAAACTGTTTTTT.